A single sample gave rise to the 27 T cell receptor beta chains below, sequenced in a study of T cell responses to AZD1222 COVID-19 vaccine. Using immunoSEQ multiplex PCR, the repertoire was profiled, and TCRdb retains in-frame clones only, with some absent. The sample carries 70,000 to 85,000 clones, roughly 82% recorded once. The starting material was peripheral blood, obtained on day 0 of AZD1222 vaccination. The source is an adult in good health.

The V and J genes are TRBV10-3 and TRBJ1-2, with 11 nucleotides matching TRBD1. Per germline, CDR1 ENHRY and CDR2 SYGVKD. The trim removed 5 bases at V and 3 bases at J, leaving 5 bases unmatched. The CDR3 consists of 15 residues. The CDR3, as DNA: TGTGCCATCAGTTCACGGGACAGGGGGGACTATGGCTACACCTTC. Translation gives CAISSRDRGDYGYTF.

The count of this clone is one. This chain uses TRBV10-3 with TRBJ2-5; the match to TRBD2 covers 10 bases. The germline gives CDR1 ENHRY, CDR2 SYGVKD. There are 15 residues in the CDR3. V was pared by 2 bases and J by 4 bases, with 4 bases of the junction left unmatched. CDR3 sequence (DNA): TGTGCCATCAGTGAGCTAGCGGGGGCCGGAGAGACCCAGTACTTC. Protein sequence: CAISELAGAGETQYF.

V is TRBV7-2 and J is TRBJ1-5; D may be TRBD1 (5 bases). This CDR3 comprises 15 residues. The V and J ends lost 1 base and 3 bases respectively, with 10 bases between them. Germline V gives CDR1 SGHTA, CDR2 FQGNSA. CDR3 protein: CASSLVGQNNQPQHF. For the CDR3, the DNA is TGTGCCAGCAGCTTAGTGGGGCAGAACAATCAGCCCCAGCATTTT.

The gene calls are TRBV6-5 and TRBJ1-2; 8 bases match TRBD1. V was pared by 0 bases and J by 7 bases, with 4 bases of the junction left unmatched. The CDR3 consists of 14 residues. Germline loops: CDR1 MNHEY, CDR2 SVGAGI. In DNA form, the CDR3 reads TGTGCCAGCAGTTACTCGACAGGGGAAAGTGGCTACACCTTC. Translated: CASSYSTGESGYTF.

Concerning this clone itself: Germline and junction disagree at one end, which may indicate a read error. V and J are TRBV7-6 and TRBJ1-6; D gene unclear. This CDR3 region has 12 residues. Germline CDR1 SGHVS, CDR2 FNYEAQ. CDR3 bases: TGTGCCACCAGCCGGGAGTATTCACCCCTCCACTTT. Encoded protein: CATSREYSPLHF.

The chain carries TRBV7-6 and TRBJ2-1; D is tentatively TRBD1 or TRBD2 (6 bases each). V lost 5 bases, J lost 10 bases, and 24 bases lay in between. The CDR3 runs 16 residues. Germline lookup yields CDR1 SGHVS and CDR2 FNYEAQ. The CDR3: CASSAEQGGRLGEQFF. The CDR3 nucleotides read TGTGCCAGCAGCGCTGAACAGGGAGGTAGGCTGGGAGAGCAGTTCTTC.

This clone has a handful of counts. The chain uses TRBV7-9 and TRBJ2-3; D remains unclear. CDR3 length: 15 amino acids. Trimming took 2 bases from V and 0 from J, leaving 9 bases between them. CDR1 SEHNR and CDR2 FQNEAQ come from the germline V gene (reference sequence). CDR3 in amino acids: CASSLRSSSTDTQYF. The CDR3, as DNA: TGTGCCAGCAGCTTACGGTCCTCTAGCACAGATACGCAGTATTTT.

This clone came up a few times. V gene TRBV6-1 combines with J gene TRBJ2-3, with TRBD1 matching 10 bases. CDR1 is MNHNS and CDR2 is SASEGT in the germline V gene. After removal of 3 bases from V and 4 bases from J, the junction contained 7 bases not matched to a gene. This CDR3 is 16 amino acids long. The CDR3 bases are TGTGCCAGCAGTGAGACAGGGGGCGTAGAGGCAGATACGCAGTATTTT. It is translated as CASSETGGVEADTQYF.

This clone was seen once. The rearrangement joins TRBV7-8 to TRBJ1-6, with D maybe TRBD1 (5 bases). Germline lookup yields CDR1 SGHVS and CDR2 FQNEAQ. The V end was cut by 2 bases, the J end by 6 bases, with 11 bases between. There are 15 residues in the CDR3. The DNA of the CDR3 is TGTGCCAGCAGCTTACTAGGAGGGGCTAATTCACCCCTCCACTTT. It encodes CASSLLGGANSPLHF.

CDR3 bases: TGTGCCAGCAGCTTAGGATATGGGAAGAATGAGAATGAGCAGTTCTTC. This encodes CASSLGYGKNENEQFF. The chain joins TRBV7-2 to TRBJ2-1, with unresolved D. Germline assignment: CDR1 SGHTA and CDR2 FQGNSA. This CDR3 spans 16 amino acids. Deletions cut 1 base from V and 7 bases from J, with 17 bases between.

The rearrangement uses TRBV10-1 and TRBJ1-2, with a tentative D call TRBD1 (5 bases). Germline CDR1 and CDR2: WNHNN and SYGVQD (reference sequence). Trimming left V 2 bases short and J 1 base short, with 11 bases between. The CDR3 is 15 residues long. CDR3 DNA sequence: TGCGCCAGCAGTGAGGGACACAAATTTAACTATGGCTACACCTTC. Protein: CASSEGHKFNYGYTF.

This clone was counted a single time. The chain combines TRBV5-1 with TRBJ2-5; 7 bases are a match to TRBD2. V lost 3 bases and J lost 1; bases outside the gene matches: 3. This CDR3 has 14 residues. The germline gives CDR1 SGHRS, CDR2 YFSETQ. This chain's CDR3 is CASSWGTTQETQYF. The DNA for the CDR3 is TGCGCCAGCAGCTGGGGGACTACCCAAGAGACCCAGTACTTC.

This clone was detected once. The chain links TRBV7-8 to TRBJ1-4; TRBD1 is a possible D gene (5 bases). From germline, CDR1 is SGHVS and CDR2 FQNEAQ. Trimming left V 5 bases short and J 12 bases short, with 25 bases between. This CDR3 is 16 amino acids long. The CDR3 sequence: CASSLTSGTLYVELFF. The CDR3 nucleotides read TGTGCCAGCAGCCTCACCTCCGGGACTTTATATGTGGAACTGTTTTTT.

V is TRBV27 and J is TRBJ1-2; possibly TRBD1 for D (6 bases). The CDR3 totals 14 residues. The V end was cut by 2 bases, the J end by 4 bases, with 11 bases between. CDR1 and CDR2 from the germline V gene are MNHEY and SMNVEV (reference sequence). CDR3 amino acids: CASSLMQGSYGYTF. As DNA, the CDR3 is TGTGCCAGCAGTTTAATGCAGGGGTCCTATGGCTACACCTTC.

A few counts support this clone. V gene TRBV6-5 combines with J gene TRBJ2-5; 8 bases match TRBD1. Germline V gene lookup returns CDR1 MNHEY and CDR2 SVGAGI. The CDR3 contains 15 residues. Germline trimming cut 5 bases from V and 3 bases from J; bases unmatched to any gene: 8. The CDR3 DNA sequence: TGTGCCAGCAGTCAACCAAAGACAGGGGAAGAGACCCAGTACTTC. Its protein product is CASSQPKTGEETQYF.

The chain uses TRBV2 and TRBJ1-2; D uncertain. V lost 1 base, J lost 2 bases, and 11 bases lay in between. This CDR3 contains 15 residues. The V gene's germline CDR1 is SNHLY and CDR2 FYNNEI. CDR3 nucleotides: TGTGCCAGCAGTGAAGAAGTAGTCCTAAACTATGGCTACACCTTC. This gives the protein CASSEEVVLNYGYTF.

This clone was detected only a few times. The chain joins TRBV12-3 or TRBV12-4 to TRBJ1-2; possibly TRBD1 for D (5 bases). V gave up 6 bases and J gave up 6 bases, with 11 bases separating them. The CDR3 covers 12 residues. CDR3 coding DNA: TGTGCCAGCAGCCGAGTGGGGGATGGCTACACCTTC. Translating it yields CASSRVGDGYTF.

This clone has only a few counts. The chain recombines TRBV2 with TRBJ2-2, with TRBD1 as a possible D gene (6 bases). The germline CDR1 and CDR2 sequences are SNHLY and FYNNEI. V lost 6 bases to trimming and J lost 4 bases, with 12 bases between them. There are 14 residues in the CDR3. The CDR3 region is CASRIQGSTGELFF. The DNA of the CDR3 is TGTGCCAGCAGGATACAGGGTTCCACCGGGGAGCTGTTTTTT.

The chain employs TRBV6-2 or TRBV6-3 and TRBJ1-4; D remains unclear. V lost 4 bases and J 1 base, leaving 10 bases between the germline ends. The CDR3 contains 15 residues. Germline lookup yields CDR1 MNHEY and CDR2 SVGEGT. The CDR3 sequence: CASSSRGRTNEKLFF. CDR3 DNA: TGTGCCAGCAGTTCCCGCGGTAGAACTAATGAAAAACTGTTTTTT.

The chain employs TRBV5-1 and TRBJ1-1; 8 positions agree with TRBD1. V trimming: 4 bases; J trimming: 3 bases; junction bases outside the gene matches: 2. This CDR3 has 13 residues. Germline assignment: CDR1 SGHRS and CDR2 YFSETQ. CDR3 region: CASSTQGDTEAFF. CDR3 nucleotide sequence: TGCGCCAGCAGCACACAGGGGGACACTGAAGCTTTCTTT.

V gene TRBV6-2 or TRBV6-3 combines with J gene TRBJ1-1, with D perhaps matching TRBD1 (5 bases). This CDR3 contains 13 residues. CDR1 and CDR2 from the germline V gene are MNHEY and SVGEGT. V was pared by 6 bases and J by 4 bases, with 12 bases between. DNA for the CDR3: TGTGCCAGCAGCCCAACCCAGGGCACTGAAGCTTTCTTT. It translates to CASSPTQGTEAFF.

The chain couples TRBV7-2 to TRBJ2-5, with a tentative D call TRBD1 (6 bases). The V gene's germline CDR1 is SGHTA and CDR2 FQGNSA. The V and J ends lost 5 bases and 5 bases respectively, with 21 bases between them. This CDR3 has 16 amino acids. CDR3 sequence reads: CASSPDPSGVVETQYF. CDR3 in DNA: TGTGCCAGCAGCCCCGACCCTTCAGGGGTTGTGGAGACCCAGTACTTC.

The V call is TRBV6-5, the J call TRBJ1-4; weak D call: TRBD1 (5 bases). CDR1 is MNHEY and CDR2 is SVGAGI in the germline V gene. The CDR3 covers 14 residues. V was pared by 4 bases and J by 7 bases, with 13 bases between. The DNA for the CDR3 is TGTGCCAGCAGTTCCATAGGGGCGGGTGAAAAACTGTTTTTT. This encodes CASSSIGAGEKLFF.

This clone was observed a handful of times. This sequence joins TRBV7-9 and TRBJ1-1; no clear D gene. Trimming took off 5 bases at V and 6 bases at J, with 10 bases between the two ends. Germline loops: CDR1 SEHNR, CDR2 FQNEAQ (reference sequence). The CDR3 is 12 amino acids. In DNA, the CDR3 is TGTGCCAGCAGCGCCGTTTGGCCTGAAGCTTTCTTT. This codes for CASSAVWPEAFF.

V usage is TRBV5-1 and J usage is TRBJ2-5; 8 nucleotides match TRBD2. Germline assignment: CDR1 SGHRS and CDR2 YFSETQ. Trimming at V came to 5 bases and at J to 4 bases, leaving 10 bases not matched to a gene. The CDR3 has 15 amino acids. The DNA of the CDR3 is TGCGCCAGCAGACTTGGAGTAGCGGGGCCAGAGACCCAGTACTTC. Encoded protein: CASRLGVAGPETQYF.

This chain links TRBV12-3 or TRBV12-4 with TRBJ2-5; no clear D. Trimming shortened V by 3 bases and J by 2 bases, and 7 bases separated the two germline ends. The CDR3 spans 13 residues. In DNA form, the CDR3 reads TGTGCCAGCAGTTTGGGAAAGCAAGAGACCCAGTACTTC. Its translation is CASSLGKQETQYF.

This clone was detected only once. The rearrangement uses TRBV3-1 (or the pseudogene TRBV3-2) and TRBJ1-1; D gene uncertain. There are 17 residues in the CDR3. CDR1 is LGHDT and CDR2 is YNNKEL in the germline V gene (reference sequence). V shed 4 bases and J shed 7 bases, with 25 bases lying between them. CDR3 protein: CASSRLPKGWVGVEAFF. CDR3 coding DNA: TGTGCCAGCAGCCGATTGCCCAAAGGTTGGGTTGGCGTTGAAGCTTTCTTT.